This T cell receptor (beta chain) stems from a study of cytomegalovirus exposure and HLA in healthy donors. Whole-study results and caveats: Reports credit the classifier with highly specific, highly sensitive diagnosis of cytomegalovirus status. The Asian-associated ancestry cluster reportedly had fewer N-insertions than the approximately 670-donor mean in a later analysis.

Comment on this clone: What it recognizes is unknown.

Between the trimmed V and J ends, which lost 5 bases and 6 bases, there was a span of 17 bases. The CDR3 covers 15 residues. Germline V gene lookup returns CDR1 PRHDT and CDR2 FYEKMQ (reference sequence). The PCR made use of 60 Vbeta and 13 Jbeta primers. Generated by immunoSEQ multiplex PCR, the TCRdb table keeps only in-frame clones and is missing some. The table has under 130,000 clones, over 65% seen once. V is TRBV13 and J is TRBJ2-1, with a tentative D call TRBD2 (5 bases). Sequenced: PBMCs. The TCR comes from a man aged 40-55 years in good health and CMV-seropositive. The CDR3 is CASSKTGNPLNEQFF. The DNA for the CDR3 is TGTGCCAGCAGCAAGACCGGGAATCCACTCAATGAGCAGTTCTTC.